This T cell receptor (beta chain) was sequenced for a study of blood T cell repertoires in COVID-19. The wider study: Samples of COVID-19 (acute and convalescent) were obtained from the United States, Italy and Spain. PBMCs, B-cell-depleted T cells, or T cells provided the cDNA or gDNA that made up the material.

Authors' methods: Reference gene primer amplification gave estimated nucleated cell counts. Libraries were prepared by immunoSEQ multiplex PCR; TCRdb keeps only in-frame clonotypes and omits some of them. That table supplies the V and J calls and clone size; D and trimming were determined from the DNA. The table shows under 300,000 clones, with about nine tenths occurring only once. The length of the CDR3 is 15 residues. Germline V CDR1 and CDR2: LNHDA, SQIVND (reference sequence). Trimming removed 3 bases from V and 3 bases from J; junction bases left unmatched: 5. Sample: peripheral blood. The TCR was taken from a man between 25 and 39 years old who had recovered from COVID-19. The chain uses TRBV19 and TRBJ2-7; 10 nucleotides match TRBD1. CDR3 sequence reads: CASSIDWTGGYEQYF. The CDR3 DNA is TGTGCCAGTAGTATTGATTGGACAGGGGGCTACGAGCAGTACTTC.